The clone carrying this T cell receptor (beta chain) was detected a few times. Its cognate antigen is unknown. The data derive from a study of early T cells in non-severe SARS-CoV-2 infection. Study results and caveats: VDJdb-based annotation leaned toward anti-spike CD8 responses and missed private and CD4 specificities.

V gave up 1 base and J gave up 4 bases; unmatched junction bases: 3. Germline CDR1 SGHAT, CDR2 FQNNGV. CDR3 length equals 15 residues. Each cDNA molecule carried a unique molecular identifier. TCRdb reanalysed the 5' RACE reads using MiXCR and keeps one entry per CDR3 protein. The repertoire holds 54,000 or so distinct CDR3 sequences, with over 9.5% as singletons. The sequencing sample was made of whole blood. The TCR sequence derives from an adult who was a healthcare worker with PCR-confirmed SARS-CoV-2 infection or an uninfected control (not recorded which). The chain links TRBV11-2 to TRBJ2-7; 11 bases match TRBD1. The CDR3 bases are TGTGCCAGCAGCTTAGGGACAGGGGGCCTTTACGAGCAGTACTTC. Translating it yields CASSLGTGGLYEQYF.